This T cell receptor beta chain was identified in a study of blood T cell repertoires in COVID-19. Study overall: Spain, Italy and the United States supplied samples that represented acute and convalescent COVID-19. From T cells, B-cell-depleted T cells, or PBMCs came the material, which was cDNA or gDNA.

In the original workflow: Estimation of nucleated cell counts relied on the amplification of reference gene primers. Measured with immunoSEQ multiplex PCR; TCRdb has only the in-frame clones, and not every one. The D gene and trimming were derived from the DNA, and the V and J assignments and clone size from that table. This sample has hundreds of thousands of clones, with about 89% found just once. Germline values: CDR1 SGHTA, CDR2 FQGNSA. The CDR3 spans 15 residues. V was clipped by 5 bases and J by 0 bases, with 13 bases between them. This receptor was identified in a woman in her sixties with acute or convalescent COVID-19. The sequenced sample was peripheral blood. V is TRBV7-2 and J is TRBJ1-2, with D tentatively TRBD1 (5 bases). The CDR3 here is CASSQGPGPNYGYTF. The CDR3, as DNA: TGTGCCAGCAGCCAAGGGCCAGGGCCTAACTATGGCTACACCTTC.